Below, 29 T cell receptor beta chains from the same sample are listed, as sequenced in a study of control samples from healthy donors and cancer patients. Measured with immunoSEQ multiplex PCR; TCRdb has only the in-frame clones, and not every one. The sample yields 95,000 to 130,000 clones, about 94% seen once. Sequencing was done on a sample of blood. The origin of the receptors is a young man in good health.

The chain joins TRBV5-5 to TRBJ1-1; D remains unclear. The CDR3 contains 14 residues. V was clipped by 1 base and J by 2 bases, with 9 bases between them. Germline V CDR1 and CDR2: SGHKS, YYEKEE (reference sequence). CDR3 DNA sequence: TGTGCCAGCAGCTTGCTCCCATTTAACACTGAAGCTTTCTTT. It encodes CASSLLPFNTEAFF.

This chain uses TRBV25-1 with TRBJ2-3; tentatively, D is TRBD1 (5 bases). Germline V gives CDR1 MGHDK, CDR2 SYGVNS. The ends were cut back, 2 bases at V and 6 bases at J, with 12 bases in the middle. This CDR3 has 14 amino acids. The CDR3 loop is CASSEKGLGDTQYF. The CDR3 coding sequence is TGTGCCAGCAGTGAAAAGGGGTTAGGCGATACGCAGTATTTT.

V gene TRBV7-9 combines with J gene TRBJ1-2; no definite D call. V was pared by 5 bases and J by 4 bases, with 23 bases between. The CDR3 is 17 amino acids. Looked up from germline, CDR1 is SEHNR and CDR2 is FQNEAQ (reference sequence). Here the CDR3 reads CASSAELELGPTYGYTF. CDR3 DNA: TGTGCCAGCAGCGCTGAACTCGAATTAGGACCGACCTATGGCTACACCTTC.

This chain connects TRBV19 to TRBJ2-7; D tentatively reads TRBD1 or TRBD2 (5 bases each). The CDR3 totals 14 residues. V lost 7 bases and J 3 bases, leaving 16 bases between the germline ends. CDR1 LNHDA and CDR2 SQIVND come from the germline V gene (reference sequence). The DNA for the CDR3 is TGTGCCAGTACTTTGGCGCCTGGGGGCTACGAGCAGTACTTC. This gives the protein CASTLAPGGYEQYF.

The chain joins TRBV10-2 to TRBJ1-1; TRBD1 agrees at 7 bases. Germline loops: CDR1 WSHSY, CDR2 SAAADI. J lost 0 bases, V lost 6 bases, and 10 bases had no gene match. This CDR3 spans 16 amino acids. CDR3 sequence reads: CASREYRGHMNTEAFF. The CDR3, as DNA: TGCGCCAGCAGGGAATATAGGGGGCACATGAACACTGAAGCTTTCTTT.

The gene calls are TRBV19 and TRBJ2-7, with 9 bases fitting TRBD2. Germline-derived CDR1 and CDR2 are LNHDA and SQIVND (reference sequence). Unmatched junction bases numbered 5, after V lost 6 bases and J lost 2 bases. This CDR3 has 14 residues. The CDR3 coding sequence is TGTGCCAGTAGGACTAGCGGAAGGGCCTACGAGCAGTACTTC. Protein: CASRTSGRAYEQYF.

The rearrangement joins TRBV6-5 to TRBJ2-3; D possibly matches TRBD1 or TRBD2 (5 bases each). Germline lookup yields CDR1 MNHEY and CDR2 SVGAGI. Trimming stripped 2 bases from V and 2 bases from J, with 5 bases between. This CDR3 contains 13 residues. CDR3 amino acids: CASSYGTTDTQYF. The CDR3, as DNA: TGTGCCAGCAGTTACGGGACCACAGATACGCAGTATTTT.

The chain employs TRBV15 and TRBJ1-1; no firm D call. The length of the CDR3 is 13 residues. Germline loops: CDR1 LNHNV, CDR2 YYDKDF (reference sequence). Trimming stripped 5 bases from V and 1 base from J, with 8 bases between. The CDR3 DNA sequence: TGTGCCACCAGCCCCCTGACGAACACTGAAGCTTTCTTT. Its protein product is CATSPLTNTEAFF.

V is TRBV2 and J is TRBJ1-5; D is uncertain. V lost 5 bases, J lost 6 bases, and 20 bases lay in between. The germline gives CDR1 SNHLY, CDR2 FYNNEI. CDR3 size: 16 residues. CDR3 protein: CASSHSTDQVGQPQHF. The CDR3 nucleotides are TGTGCCAGCAGTCATTCTACAGACCAGGTCGGTCAGCCCCAGCATTTT.

The chain is built from TRBV19 and TRBJ2-1; no definite D call. V was shortened by 5 bases and J by 3 bases, with 8 bases between the two germline ends. Germline lookup yields CDR1 LNHDA and CDR2 SQIVND (reference sequence). The length of the CDR3 is 13 residues. In DNA form, the CDR3 reads TGTGCCAGTAGTGGCGAGTACTACAATGAGCAGTTCTTC. Protein product: CASSGEYYNEQFF.

The chain recombines TRBV9 with TRBJ2-2; D is perhaps TRBD2 (5 bases). This CDR3 comprises 17 residues. Germline CDR1 and CDR2: SGDLS and YYNGEE. Trimming took off 0 bases at V and 6 bases at J, with 18 bases between the two ends. The CDR3 here is CASSVGVRLSGAGELFF. The CDR3 DNA reads TGTGCCAGCAGCGTAGGGGTTAGACTAAGTGGCGCCGGGGAGCTGTTTTTT.

The V and J genes are TRBV5-6 and TRBJ1-1; possibly TRBD1 for D (5 bases). Germline-derived CDR1 and CDR2 are SGHDT and YYEEEE. V lost 5 bases and J lost 1, with 6 bases in between. The CDR3 extends over 12 amino acids. The CDR3 nucleotides are TGTGCCAGCAGTCAGGGGAACACTGAAGCTTTCTTT. Translated: CASSQGNTEAFF.

This clone occurred once. This rearrangement joins TRBV19 to TRBJ2-5; the match to TRBD1 covers 12 bases. The CDR3 totals 19 residues. J was trimmed by 4 bases and V by 1 base; bases with no gene match: 13. CDR1 and CDR2 (germline): LNHDA, SQIVND (reference sequence). This CDR3 reads CASSIVSGQGAWVGETQYF. DNA for the CDR3: TGTGCCAGTAGTATAGTTTCGGGACAGGGGGCTTGGGTCGGAGAGACCCAGTACTTC.

The chain recombines TRBV28 with TRBJ1-2; 7 positions agree with TRBD1. The length of the CDR3 is 13 residues. The V gene end was trimmed by 6 bases and the J gene end by 2 bases; junction bases not matched to a gene: 3. The germline gives CDR1 MDHEN, CDR2 SYDVKM. CDR3 residues: CASRKTGNYGYTF. In nucleotides, the CDR3 is TGTGCCAGCAGGAAGACAGGGAACTATGGCTACACCTTC.

In nucleotides, the CDR3 is TGTGCCAGCAGCGTATCCCCCCCTGGGGCCAACGTCCTGACTTTC. Residues: CASSVSPPGANVLTF. This chain connects TRBV9 to TRBJ2-6; D is undetermined. This CDR3 has 15 amino acids. Looked up from germline, CDR1 is SGDLS and CDR2 is YYNGEE. Between the trimmed V and J ends, which lost 1 base and 2 bases, there was a span of 7 bases.

The V and J genes are TRBV2 and TRBJ1-3; 7 nucleotides align to TRBD1. V trimming: 7 bases; J trimming: 0 bases; junction bases outside the gene matches: 3. The CDR3 length is 14 residues. CDR1 and CDR2 (germline): SNHLY, FYNNEI. The CDR3 bases are TGTGCCAGCAAACAGGGGTCCTCTGGAAACACCATATATTTT. Encoded protein: CASKQGSSGNTIYF. The full variable domain, completed using reference TRBV2 and TRBJ1-3, is EPEVTQTPSHQVTQMGQEVILRCVPISNHLYFYWYRQILGQKVEFLVSFYNNEISEKSEIFDDQFSVERPDGSNFTLKIRSTKLEDSAMYFCASKQGSSGNTIYFGEGSWLTVV.

The rearrangement uses TRBV6-5 and TRBJ2-1; 8 bases are a match to TRBD2. CDR1 is MNHEY, CDR2 SVGAGI, per germline. The CDR3 extends over 15 amino acids. The ends lost 7 bases at V and 1 base at J; junction bases unmatched: 6. CDR3 in amino acids: CASTRGGGSYNEQFF. The CDR3, as DNA: TGTGCCAGCACCCGCGGCGGGGGGTCCTACAATGAGCAGTTCTTC.

V usage is TRBV7-2 and J usage is TRBJ1-2; no definite D call. The germline CDR1 and CDR2 sequences are SGHTA and FQGNSA. Trimming removed 1 base at V and 5 bases at J, with 17 bases between. The CDR3 contains 16 residues. The CDR3 DNA sequence: TGTGCCAGCAGCTTAGAGCTCCAGGTAGTGAGATATGGCTACACCTTC. This gives the protein CASSLELQVVRYGYTF.

This sequence joins TRBV4-1 and TRBJ1-6; a possible D gene is TRBD1 (5 bases). Germline V gene lookup returns CDR1 MGHRA and CDR2 YSYEKL. V lost 3 bases, J lost 4 bases, and 13 bases lay in between. The length of the CDR3 is 16 residues. CDR3: CASSQTTGTYNSPLHF. DNA for the CDR3: TGCGCCAGCAGCCAGACGACCGGGACTTATAATTCACCCCTCCACTTT.

This chain links TRBV7-6 with TRBJ1-3; the D is unclear. V lost 3 bases and J lost 0, with 9 bases in between. This CDR3 has 15 residues. The germline CDR1 and CDR2 sequences are SGHVS and FNYEAQ. CDR3 coding DNA: TGTGCCAGCAGCTTCTTACAGAGCTCTGGAAACACCATATATTTT. This gives the protein CASSFLQSSGNTIYF.

The V gene is TRBV6-6, the J gene TRBJ2-3; D call uncertain. Per germline, CDR1 MNHNY and CDR2 SVGAGI (reference sequence). The length of the CDR3 is 13 residues. Deletions cut 1 base from V and 1 base from J, with 3 bases between. CDR3 nucleotide sequence: TGTGCCAGCAGTTACTTCGGCACAGATACGCAGTATTTT. Translating gives CASSYFGTDTQYF.

This sequence joins TRBV6-5 and TRBJ1-6; D is uncertain. In germline, CDR1 is MNHEY, CDR2 SVGAGI. Trimming left V 2 bases short and J 7 bases short, with 6 bases between. The CDR3 is 13 amino acids. The CDR3 DNA reads as TGTGCCAGCAGTTACCAAGGGAATTCACCCCTCCACTTT. Translation: CASSYQGNSPLHF.

This clone was counted once. The chain recombines TRBV5-5 with TRBJ1-2; D remains ambiguous. Trimming left V 7 bases short and J 0 bases short, with 13 bases between. The CDR3 is made up of 14 amino acids. Germline V lookup: CDR1 SGHKS, CDR2 YYEKEE (reference sequence). The CDR3: CASLPAAANYGYTF. The CDR3 DNA is TGTGCCAGCCTCCCGGCAGCTGCTAACTATGGCTACACCTTC. The full variable domain, rest sourced from reference TRBV5-5 and TRBJ1-2, is DAGVTQSPTHLIKTRGQQVTLRCSPISGHKSVSWYQQVLGQGPQFIFQYYEKEERGRGNFPDRFSARQFPNYSSELNVNALLLGDSALYLCASLPAAANYGYTFGSGTRLTVV.

The chain uses TRBV11-2 and TRBJ1-3; possibly TRBD1 for D (5 bases). V lost 2 bases, J lost 0 bases, and 11 bases lay in between. In germline, CDR1 is SGHAT, CDR2 FQNNGV. The CDR3 spans 16 residues. The CDR3 is CASSLMGDYSGNTIYF. The DNA of the CDR3 is TGTGCCAGCAGCTTAATGGGGGACTACTCTGGAAACACCATATATTTT.

The V and J genes are TRBV3-1 (or the pseudogene TRBV3-2) and TRBJ1-2; no definite D call. V lost 1 base and J lost 0, with 9 bases in between. Germline lookup yields CDR1 LGHDT and CDR2 YNNKEL (reference sequence). There are 15 residues in the CDR3. DNA of the CDR3: TGTGCCAGCAGCCAAGGGGCCAGCGCTAACTATGGCTACACCTTC. Protein: CASSQGASANYGYTF.

The V call is TRBV12-1, the J call TRBJ1-2. TRBV12-1 counts as a pseudogene. There are 15 residues in the CDR3. The CDR3 protein is CASSLSPISNYGYTF. The CDR3 DNA sequence: TGTGCCAGCAGCTTGTCCCCCATCTCTAACTATGGCTACACCTTC.

The rearrangement uses TRBV19 and TRBJ1-1; D is ambiguous. The CDR3 extends over 13 amino acids. The germline gives CDR1 LNHDA, CDR2 SQIVND (reference sequence). The ends were cut back, 3 bases at V and 0 bases at J, with 5 bases in the middle. In nucleotides, the CDR3 is TGTGCCAGTAGTATCCGGTTGAACACTGAAGCTTTCTTT. It is translated as CASSIRLNTEAFF.

CDR3 coding DNA: TGTGCCAGCAGCGTCGGGACAGGGATACCTTTCTATGGCTACACCTTC. This translates into CASSVGTGIPFYGYTF. The V call is TRBV9, the J call TRBJ1-2; 9 nucleotides agree with TRBD1. Germline V gene lookup returns CDR1 SGDLS and CDR2 YYNGEE. The CDR3 runs to 16 residues. The V segment lost 2 bases and the J segment 4 bases; nucleotides outside the gene matches: 9. Full variable domain (rest looked up from reference TRBV9 and TRBJ1-2): DSGVTQTPKHLITATGQRVTLRCSPRSGDLSVYWYQQSLDQGLQFLIQYYNGEERAKGNILERFSAQQFPDLHSELNLSSLELGDSALYFCASSVGTGIPFYGYTFGSGTRLTVV.

This chain connects TRBV11-2 to TRBJ1-6; no firm D call. V was cut by 6 bases and J by 7 bases, with 13 bases left in between. CDR3 size: 14 residues. Looked up from germline, CDR1 is SGHAT and CDR2 is FQNNGV. CDR3 nucleotides: TGTGCCAGCAGGGCAGGCGCGCGGAATTCACCCCTCCACTTT. Translation gives CASRAGARNSPLHF.